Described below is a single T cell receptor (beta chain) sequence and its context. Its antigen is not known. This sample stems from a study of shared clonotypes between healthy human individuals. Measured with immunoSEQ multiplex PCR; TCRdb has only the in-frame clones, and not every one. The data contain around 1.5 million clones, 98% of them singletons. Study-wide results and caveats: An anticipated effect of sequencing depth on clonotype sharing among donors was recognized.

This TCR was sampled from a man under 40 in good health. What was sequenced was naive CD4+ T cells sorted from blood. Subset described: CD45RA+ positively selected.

Written as DNA, the CDR3 is TGCAGCGTTAACAGAGACATGAACACTGAAGCTTTCTTT. Amino acids: CSVNRDMNTEAFF. This chain uses TRBV29-1 with TRBJ1-1; D not certain. Trimming stripped 5 bases from V and 0 bases from J, with 10 bases between. CDR3 length: 13 amino acids. The germline V gene has CDR1 SQVTM and CDR2 ANQGSEA.